Listed below are T cell receptor beta chains from one sample, sequenced in a study of response to subunit inactivated influenza vaccine. One entry per CDR3 protein results from TCRdb running MiXCR on the RT-PCR reads. Of a few hundred thousand distinct CDR3 sequences in the sample, 20% to 25% are singletons; the top ten hold roughly 10%. Sequencing was performed on PBMCs from blood, taken around 22 months after vaccination. The origin of the receptors is a man aged 50 to 75 who received an inactivated influenza vaccine. Each CDR3 is given with its conserved first and last residue. The order of the fields is CDR3 length, J gene, D gene, V gene, clone size, CDR3 protein, CDR3 DNA. A D gene is named only where the DNA matches it firmly. Clone sizes are given selectively: once, few, many, or a class where the clone is expanded.

cdr3_length: 12; j_call: TRBJ2-1; d_call: .; v_call: TRBV20-1; clone_size: few; cdr3_aa: CSASGMSFEQFF; cdr3_nt: TGCAGTGCTAGCGGGATGTCTTTTGAGCAGTTCTTC
cdr3_length: 14; j_call: TRBJ2-1; d_call: .; v_call: TRBV14; clone_size: .; cdr3_aa: CASSQGRFGNEQFF; cdr3_nt: TGTGCCAGCAGCCAAGGCAGGTTTGGGAATGAGCAGTTCTTC
cdr3_length: 14; j_call: TRBJ2-7; d_call: TRBD2; v_call: TRBV6-5; clone_size: .; cdr3_aa: CASSYGGGIYEQYF; cdr3_nt: TGTGCCAGCAGTTACGGCGGGGGGATCTACGAGCAGTACTTC
cdr3_length: 16; j_call: TRBJ1-6; d_call: TRBD1; v_call: TRBV20-1; clone_size: once; cdr3_aa: CSAREGQGLIHSPLHF; cdr3_nt: TGCAGTGCTAGAGAAGGACAGGGGCTCATTCATTCACCCCTCCACTTT
cdr3_length: 15; j_call: TRBJ1-1; d_call: .; v_call: TRBV7-2; clone_size: medium-sized; cdr3_aa: CASSLAQGHSTEAFF; cdr3_nt: TGTGCCAGCAGCTTAGCGCAAGGTCATAGCACTGAAGCTTTCTTT
cdr3_length: 17; j_call: TRBJ2-2; d_call: TRBD2; v_call: TRBV7-9; clone_size: .; cdr3_aa: CASTFFGVAGNTGELFF; cdr3_nt: TGTGCCAGCACCTTCTTCGGGGTAGCGGGGAACACCGGGGAGCTGTTTTTT
cdr3_length: 16; j_call: TRBJ1-5; d_call: .; v_call: TRBV19; clone_size: few; cdr3_aa: CASSTVGGDSNQPQHF; cdr3_nt: TGTGCCAGTAGTACCGTGGGGGGGGACAGCAATCAGCCCCAGCATTTT
cdr3_length: 15; j_call: TRBJ2-7; d_call: TRBD1; v_call: TRBV4-2; clone_size: .; cdr3_aa: CASSQENRGIYEQYF; cdr3_nt: TGTGCCAGCAGCCAAGAGAACAGGGGGATATACGAGCAGTACTTC
cdr3_length: 15; j_call: TRBJ1-6; d_call: TRBD1; v_call: TRBV20-1; clone_size: few; cdr3_aa: CSAILGTGYNSPLHF; cdr3_nt: TGCAGTGCTATCCTCGGGACAGGCTATAATTCACCCCTCCACTTT
cdr3_length: 15; j_call: TRBJ1-2; d_call: .; v_call: TRBV14; clone_size: many; cdr3_aa: CASSQGLWGYNGYTF; cdr3_nt: TGTGCCAGCAGCCAAGGTCTCTGGGGTTACAATGGCTACACCTTC
cdr3_length: 15; j_call: TRBJ2-1; d_call: .; v_call: TRBV28; clone_size: .; cdr3_aa: CASRRDRSSYNEQFF; cdr3_nt: TGTGCCAGCAGACGGGACCGCAGCTCCTACAATGAGCAGTTCTTC
cdr3_length: 15; j_call: TRBJ1-5; d_call: .; v_call: TRBV20-1; clone_size: .; cdr3_aa: CSATDTSRSNQPQHF; cdr3_nt: TGCAGTGCCACGGACACCAGTCGTAGCAATCAGCCCCAGCATTTT
cdr3_length: 15; j_call: TRBJ1-2; d_call: TRBD1; v_call: TRBV7-2; clone_size: many; cdr3_aa: CASSSGTGDPQGYTF; cdr3_nt: TGTGCCAGCAGCTCCGGGACAGGGGACCCTCAGGGCTACACCTTC
cdr3_length: 13; j_call: TRBJ1-1; d_call: TRBD1; v_call: TRBV7-2; clone_size: .; cdr3_aa: CASSFWDSTEAFF; cdr3_nt: TGTGCCAGCAGCTTCTGGGACAGCACTGAAGCTTTCTTT
cdr3_length: 16; j_call: TRBJ1-3; d_call: .; v_call: TRBV12-3/TRBV12-4; clone_size: many; cdr3_aa: CASSLRVPSSGNTIYF; cdr3_nt: TGTGCCAGCAGTCTCAGGGTGCCTTCCTCTGGAAACACCATATATTTT
cdr3_length: 15; j_call: TRBJ2-5; d_call: TRBD2; v_call: TRBV10-3; clone_size: .; cdr3_aa: CAISYGLAGEQTQYF; cdr3_nt: TGTGCCATCAGCTACGGACTAGCGGGGGAACAGACCCAGTACTTC
cdr3_length: 13; j_call: TRBJ2-7; d_call: TRBD1; v_call: TRBV10-3; clone_size: .; cdr3_aa: CAIGGQGSYEQYF; cdr3_nt: TGTGCCATCGGGGGACAGGGAAGTTACGAGCAGTACTTC
cdr3_length: 13; j_call: TRBJ2-7; d_call: .; v_call: TRBV20-1; clone_size: .; cdr3_aa: CSAEGGVSYEQYF; cdr3_nt: TGCAGTGCGGAAGGGGGGGTCTCCTACGAGCAGTACTTC
cdr3_length: 15; j_call: TRBJ1-1; d_call: .; v_call: TRBV5-1; clone_size: few; cdr3_aa: CASSTSGQRNTEAFF; cdr3_nt: TGCGCCAGCAGCACCTCCGGACAGCGGAACACTGAAGCTTTCTTT
cdr3_length: 13; j_call: TRBJ2-7; d_call: .; v_call: TRBV14; clone_size: .; cdr3_aa: CASSPTAPAKQYF; cdr3_nt: TGTGCCAGCAGTCCCACGGCTCCTGCGAAGCAGTACTTC
cdr3_length: 15; j_call: TRBJ1-1; d_call: .; v_call: TRBV12-3/TRBV12-4; clone_size: .; cdr3_aa: CASSFGGAGNTEAFF; cdr3_nt: TGTGCCAGCAGTTTTGGCGGCGCTGGGAACACTGAAGCTTTCTTT
cdr3_length: 15; j_call: TRBJ2-7; d_call: .; v_call: TRBV5-5; clone_size: few; cdr3_aa: CASSLVAGPTGEQYF; cdr3_nt: TGTGCCAGCAGCTTGGTCGCAGGGCCCACAGGGGAGCAGTACTTC
cdr3_length: 11; j_call: TRBJ2-1; d_call: .; v_call: TRBV7-2; clone_size: many; cdr3_aa: CASSSAVEQFF; cdr3_nt: TGTGCCAGCAGCTCAGCGGTAGAGCAGTTCTTC
cdr3_length: 12; j_call: TRBJ1-1; d_call: .; v_call: TRBV2; clone_size: few; cdr3_aa: CASIRQRTEAFF; cdr3_nt: TGTGCCAGCATCCGACAGAGGACTGAAGCTTTCTTT
cdr3_length: 16; j_call: TRBJ1-1; d_call: .; v_call: TRBV12-3/TRBV12-4; clone_size: few; cdr3_aa: CASSPRGGSTNTEAFF; cdr3_nt: TGTGCCAGCAGTCCCCGGGGGGGATCGACGAACACTGAAGCTTTCTTT
cdr3_length: 13; j_call: TRBJ1-1; d_call: TRBD1; v_call: TRBV30; clone_size: .; cdr3_aa: CAWTRDRNTEAFF; cdr3_nt: TGTGCCTGGACCCGGGACAGGAACACTGAAGCTTTCTTT
cdr3_length: 15; j_call: TRBJ2-1; d_call: .; v_call: TRBV9; clone_size: .; cdr3_aa: CASSVVQGPYNEQFF; cdr3_nt: TGTGCCAGCAGCGTAGTACAGGGACCCTACAATGAGCAGTTCTTC
cdr3_length: 12; j_call: TRBJ2-2; d_call: TRBD2; v_call: TRBV5-4; clone_size: many; cdr3_aa: CASTGGTGELFF; cdr3_nt: TGTGCCAGCACGGGGGGGACCGGGGAGCTGTTTTTT
cdr3_length: 13; j_call: TRBJ1-3; d_call: .; v_call: TRBV6-5; clone_size: few; cdr3_aa: CASSYPDRNTIYF; cdr3_nt: TGTGCCAGCAGTTACCCGGACCGAAACACCATATATTTT